This passage covers 31 T cell receptor beta chains from one sample sequenced in a study of blood T cell repertoires in COVID-19. Sequencing was performed with immunoSEQ multiplex PCR; in TCRdb, only in-frame clones are kept and a portion is missing. The data show around 87,000 clones, roughly 90% seen once. The source material was peripheral blood. These receptors originate from a human donor with active COVID-19. The donor label of this sample is uncertain.

V is TRBV19 and J is TRBJ1-5; D not certain. There are 15 residues in the CDR3. Germline CDR1 and CDR2: LNHDA and SQIVND (reference sequence). Trimming took off 11 bases at V and 1 base at J, with 18 bases between the two ends. Written as DNA, the CDR3 is TGTGCCTCTCAGGTGGCAGCTCGAAGCAATCAGCCCCAGCATTTT. Amino acid sequence: CASQVAARSNQPQHF. Combining the CDR3 with reference TRBV19 and TRBJ1-5 gives the whole variable domain DGGITQSPKYLFRKEGQNVTLSCEQNLNHDAMYWYRQDPGQGLRLIYYSQIVNDFQKGDIAEGYSVSREKKESFPLTVTSAQKNPTAFYLCASQVAARSNQPQHFGDGTRLSIL.

This chain uses TRBV7-9 with TRBJ1-1, with D perhaps matching TRBD1 (6 bases). The CDR3 consists of 14 residues. V gave up 5 bases and J gave up 4 bases, with 14 bases separating them. Germline V gives CDR1 SEHNR, CDR2 FQNEAQ (reference sequence). The CDR3 protein is CASSHHREGTEAFF. CDR3 in DNA: TGTGCCAGCAGCCACCACAGGGAAGGCACTGAAGCTTTCTTT.

The chain carries TRBV3-1 (or the pseudogene TRBV3-2) and TRBJ2-1; D call uncertain. Trimming took off 3 bases at V and 9 bases at J, with 6 bases between the two ends. The CDR3 has 11 amino acids. Germline V gene sequence: CDR1 LGHDT, CDR2 YNNKEL (reference sequence). CDR3 residues: CASSQRREQFF. DNA for the CDR3: TGTGCCAGCAGCCAGAGGCGTGAGCAGTTCTTC.

With respect to this clone: In the same sample, other DNA sequences code for this CDR3. The V and J genes are TRBV30 and TRBJ2-7; a possible D gene is TRBD2 (5 bases). V was shortened by 4 bases and J by 1 base, with 17 bases between the two germline ends. The germline V gene encodes CDR1 GTSNPN and CDR2 SVGIG (reference sequence). CDR3 length: 15 amino acids. CDR3 region: CAWTCDRTRSYEQYF. CDR3 DNA: TGTGCCTGGACTTGCGACCGGACTCGATCCTACGAGCAGTACTTC.

The chain is built from TRBV4-1 and TRBJ2-5, with D possibly being TRBD1 (6 bases). This CDR3 region has 16 residues. The germline V gene has CDR1 MGHRA and CDR2 YSYEKL. V lost 4 bases and J 5 bases, leaving 20 bases between the germline ends. CDR3 sequence: CASSPMETGPRETQYF. CDR3 coding DNA: TGCGCCAGCAGCCCAATGGAGACAGGCCCGCGGGAGACCCAGTACTTC.

The chain carries TRBV7-9 and TRBJ2-3, with a weak D call TRBD1 (5 bases). The CDR3 consists of 13 residues. CDR1 is SEHNR and CDR2 is FQNEAQ in the germline V gene (reference sequence). V was trimmed by 5 bases and J by 4 bases, leaving 10 bases between them. CDR3 protein: CASSTRGPDTQYF. CDR3 DNA: TGTGCCAGCAGCACAAGGGGCCCAGATACGCAGTATTTT.

The V call is TRBV2, the J call TRBJ1-5; TRBD1 is a possible D gene (5 bases). The germline gives CDR1 SNHLY, CDR2 FYNNEI. The V gene lost 0 bases and the J gene lost 10 bases, with 16 bases spanning the gap. The CDR3 is 15 residues long. DNA for the CDR3: TGTGCCAGCAGTGAAGCGCAGGGCAGGTTGAAACCCCAGCATTTT. Protein product: CASSEAQGRLKPQHF.

The V call is TRBV5-6, the J call TRBJ1-6, with D possibly being TRBD1 (6 bases). Per germline, CDR1 SGHDT and CDR2 YYEEEE. This CDR3 spans 16 amino acids. The V end lost 1 base, the J end lost 0 bases, and 8 bases lay between the germline ends. The CDR3 here is CASSLRGSSYNSPLHF. The CDR3 DNA follows: TGTGCCAGCAGCTTGAGGGGGAGCTCCTATAATTCACCCCTCCACTTT.

The chain recombines TRBV4-3 with TRBJ2-5; a weak D match, TRBD1 (5 bases). Germline V lookup: CDR1 LGHNA, CDR2 YSLEER. The CDR3 length is 16 residues. Trimming pared 0 bases from V and 0 bases from J, leaving 11 bases between. The CDR3 is CASSQELSGYQETQYF. In DNA form, the CDR3 reads TGCGCCAGCAGCCAAGAGCTTTCAGGGTACCAAGAGACCCAGTACTTC.

This chain uses TRBV19 with TRBJ2-2; no definite D call. The V gene's germline CDR1 is LNHDA and CDR2 SQIVND (reference sequence). The length of the CDR3 is 10 residues. Trimming took off 6 bases at V and 6 bases at J, with 2 bases between the two ends. The chain's CDR3 is CASSSGELFF. The CDR3 DNA reads TGTGCCAGTAGCTCCGGGGAGCTGTTTTTT.

The genes are TRBV27 and TRBJ2-1, with 8 bases matching TRBD1. The CDR3 covers 15 residues. V lost 6 bases to trimming and J lost 7 bases; unmatched junction nucleotides: 11. The germline CDR1 and CDR2 sequences are MNHEY and SMNVEV (reference sequence). CDR3 in amino acids: CASRYTPGQVNEQFF. The DNA of the CDR3 is TGTGCCAGCAGATACACTCCGGGACAGGTAAATGAGCAGTTCTTC.

The V call is TRBV7-2, the J call TRBJ2-5; 14 positions match TRBD2. The CDR3 totals 16 residues. Unmatched junction bases numbered 7, after V lost 5 bases and J lost 5 bases. Germline values: CDR1 SGHTA, CDR2 FQGNSA. The CDR3 here is CASSTRLAGGRETQYF. Written as DNA, the CDR3 is TGTGCCAGCAGCACCCGACTAGCGGGGGGGCGGGAGACCCAGTACTTC.

The chain has TRBV28 and TRBJ1-2; TRBD1 is a possible D gene (5 bases). The V gene's germline CDR1 is MDHEN and CDR2 SYDVKM. The CDR3 is made up of 15 amino acids. Trimming shortened V by 6 bases and J by 0 bases, and 14 bases separated the two germline ends. The CDR3 reads CASSTPGPANYGYTF. The CDR3 bases are TGTGCCAGCAGCACTCCAGGGCCCGCTAACTATGGCTACACCTTC.

V is TRBV7-3 and J is TRBJ2-7; 9 bases match TRBD1. This CDR3 contains 15 residues. Looked up from germline, CDR1 is SGHTA and CDR2 is FQGTGA. The V gene end was trimmed by 3 bases and the J gene end by 4 bases; junction bases not matched to a gene: 7. CDR3 bases: TGTGCCAGCAGCTTCTCCGGGACAGGGCCATACGAGCAGTACTTC. It is translated as CASSFSGTGPYEQYF.

The V call is TRBV24-1, the J call TRBJ1-4, with D unresolved. The CDR3 runs 15 residues. Trimming pared 3 bases from V and 2 bases from J, leaving 9 bases between. CDR1 and CDR2 (germline): KGHDR, SFDVKD. The CDR3 sequence is CATSDANPTNEKLFF. As DNA, the CDR3 is TGTGCCACCAGTGATGCGAACCCTACTAATGAAAAACTGTTTTTT.

J is TRBJ1-3 and V is TRBV6-5; TRBD1 matches 9 bases. Germline CDR1 reads MNHEY; CDR2 reads SVGAGI. With V trimmed by 6 bases and J by 0 bases, 3 bases remained unmatched. The CDR3 loop spans 15 amino acids. DNA for the CDR3: TGTGCCAGCAGGCGACAGGGGGACTCTGGAAACACCATATATTTT. Encoded protein: CASRRQGDSGNTIYF.

The CDR3 loop reads CASSPTGGREKLFF. The CDR3 nucleotides read TGTGCCAGCAGCCCGACAGGGGGCCGTGAAAAACTGTTTTTT. This chain connects TRBV7-6 to TRBJ1-4; 10 bases match TRBD1. The CDR3 is 14 amino acids. Germline-derived CDR1 and CDR2 are SGHVS and FNYEAQ. Losses at the gene ends were 5 bases for V and 7 bases for J; bases not matched to a gene: 4.

This chain uses TRBV23-1 with TRBJ1-2, with 8 bases lining up with TRBD1. TRBV23-1 carries the ORF label, with uncertain function. The CDR3 sequence is 14 residues long. J gave up 8 bases and V 1 base, and 6 bases lay outside the gene matches. CDR3: CASSQLGRGLGYTF. CDR3 nucleotide sequence: TGCGCCAGCAGTCAATTGGGCAGGGGGCTCGGCTACACCTTC.

This clone showed up just once. The genes are TRBV28 and TRBJ1-4; the D is unclear. CDR1 and CDR2 from the germline V gene are MDHEN and SYDVKM. The CDR3 length is 14 residues. Trimming removed 8 bases from V and 8 bases from J, with 18 bases in between. The CDR3 loop reads CASGIPGLGEKLFF. CDR3 nucleotides: TGTGCCAGCGGCATTCCGGGGTTGGGGGAAAAACTGTTTTTT.

This clone has only a few counts. The chain recombines TRBV27 with TRBJ1-2; TRBD1 matches at 7 bases. With V trimmed by 1 base and J by 2 bases, 4 bases remained unmatched. The CDR3 runs to 15 residues. CDR1 MNHEY and CDR2 SMNVEV come from the germline V gene (reference sequence). CDR3 sequence: CASSLLTGINYGYTF. The CDR3 bases are TGTGCCAGCAGTTTATTGACAGGGATAAACTATGGCTACACCTTC.

The genes are TRBV5-6 and TRBJ2-3, with 15 bases identical to TRBD2. V lost 0 bases to trimming and J lost 4 bases; unmatched junction nucleotides: 9. The CDR3 covers 19 residues. Germline V gene lookup returns CDR1 SGHDT and CDR2 YYEEEE. DNA of the CDR3: TGTGCCAGCAGCTTGGCCTCAGGACTAGCGGGGGGGCTTGCAGATACGCAGTATTTT. It yields the protein CASSLASGLAGGLADTQYF.

This chain uses TRBV4-2 with TRBJ2-1; 10 bases are shared with TRBD2. The CDR3 has 16 residues. V trimming: 1 base; J trimming: 4 bases; junction bases outside the gene matches: 4. In germline, CDR1 is LGHNA, CDR2 YNFKEQ. CDR3 in DNA: TGTGCCAGCAGCCAAGCTAGCGGGGGACCTTACAATGAGCAGTTCTTC. Its protein is CASSQASGGPYNEQFF.

The chain uses TRBV9 and TRBJ1-3; D remains unclear. The germline gives CDR1 SGDLS, CDR2 YYNGEE. The CDR3 runs to 14 residues. Trimming removed 0 bases from V and 4 bases from J, with 8 bases in between. The CDR3 DNA reads as TGTGCCAGCAGCGTAGGGTCGGGGGGAAACACCATATATTTT. Translating gives CASSVGSGGNTIYF.

The rearrangement uses TRBV5-1 and TRBJ1-6; 9 positions match TRBD1. J gave up 7 bases and V 2 bases, and 1 base lay outside the gene matches. The CDR3 sequence is 14 residues long. Germline CDR1 SGHRS, CDR2 YFSETQ. DNA for the CDR3: TGCGCCAGCAGCTTAGGACAGGGGAATTCACCCCTCCACTTT. This sequence encodes CASSLGQGNSPLHF.

On this clone itself: Other nucleotide sequences in the sample specify the same CDR3. The chain has TRBV19 and TRBJ1-6; 7 bases align to TRBD1. The CDR3 is 14 amino acids. V lost 3 bases to trimming and J lost 7 bases; unmatched junction nucleotides: 3. The germline V gene encodes CDR1 LNHDA and CDR2 SQIVND (reference sequence). Written as DNA, the CDR3 is TGTGCCAGTAGTATGACAGGGTCGAATTCACCCCTCCACTTT. This encodes CASSMTGSNSPLHF.

The rearrangement links TRBV12-3 or TRBV12-4 to TRBJ1-1; 8 bases align to TRBD1. CDR3 length: 13 residues. The trim removed 6 bases at V and 6 bases at J, leaving 6 bases unmatched. The CDR3 loop is CASRAGQAPEAFF. The CDR3 bases are TGTGCCAGCAGGGCGGGACAGGCCCCTGAAGCTTTCTTT.

V is TRBV5-4 and J is TRBJ1-1, with a weak D call TRBD1 (6 bases). Deletions cut 4 bases from V and 1 base from J, with 11 bases between. The CDR3 runs 14 residues. Germline CDR1 SGHNT, CDR2 YYREEE (reference sequence). CDR3 in DNA: TGTGCCAGCAGCGTCACAGGGAGGAACACTGAAGCTTTCTTT. Its translation is CASSVTGRNTEAFF.

This chain connects TRBV4-1 to TRBJ2-7, with 7 nucleotides matching TRBD1. Per the germline V gene, CDR1 is MGHRA and CDR2 is YSYEKL. The CDR3 spans 15 residues. J was trimmed by 3 bases and V by 5 bases; bases with no gene match: 10. CDR3 protein: CASSERGQGSYEQYF. DNA for the CDR3: TGCGCCAGCAGCGAAAGGGGGCAGGGTAGCTACGAGCAGTACTTC.

This chain uses TRBV6-7 with TRBJ2-2, with 9 nucleotides matching TRBD2. TRBV6-7 qualifies as an ORF whose function is uncertain. V gave up 2 bases and J gave up 1 base; unmatched junction bases: 5. The CDR3 consists of 17 residues. The CDR3 DNA reads TGTGCCAGCAGTTACCGAGGGACTAGCTGGAACACCGGGGAGCTGTTTTTT. Amino acid sequence: CASSYRGTSWNTGELFF.

Only a few counts were recorded for this clone. The rearrangement joins TRBV27 to TRBJ2-7, with 7 bases identical to TRBD1. V lost 2 bases to trimming and J lost 7 bases; unmatched junction nucleotides: 8. CDR3 length: 14 residues. Germline V CDR1 and CDR2: MNHEY, SMNVEV (reference sequence). CDR3 loop: CASSLRDRPGEQYF. In nucleotides, the CDR3 is TGTGCCAGCAGTTTACGGGACAGACCTGGGGAGCAGTACTTC.

The chain combines TRBV4-3 with TRBJ1-5; no reliable D call. The CDR3 sequence is 15 residues long. Germline loops: CDR1 LGHNA, CDR2 YSLEER. The V end was cut by 0 bases, the J end by 1 base, with 7 bases between. The CDR3: CASSQEWASNQPQHF. The CDR3 DNA sequence: TGCGCCAGCAGCCAAGAGTGGGCGAGCAATCAGCCCCAGCATTTT.